The source of this T cell receptor (beta chain) is a study of Graves' ophthalmopathy and Graves' hyperthyroidism. About the research overall: At initial diagnosis, peripheral blood was obtained, and this preceded any treatment.

This clonotype was observed many times. Its specificity is unknown. Exclusion applied to patients with other autoimmune diseases, uncontrolled infections, pregnancy or lactation. Study results and caveats: A model of 13 signatures distinguished ophthalmopathy from stable hyperthyroidism at approximately 89% sensitivity and 65% to 84% specificity.

Amplified TCR beta CDR3 regions were obtained using RNA transcripts as template. The first round was an RT-PCR with HTBI primers, and the second round was a multiplex PCR. TCRdb reprocessed the multiplex PCR reads with MiXCR, giving one entry per CDR3 protein. The table records fewer than 600,000 distinct CDR3 sequences, approximately 14% of them present only once. The TCR comes from a woman aged 25 to 39 with Graves' ophthalmopathy. Sequenced input: blood.

The CDR3 reads CASSPARGHEQYF. As DNA, the CDR3 is TGTGCCAGCAGCCCGGCCAGGGGCCACGAGCAGTACTTC. The chain carries TRBV13 and TRBJ2-7, with D possibly TRBD1 on 6 matching bases. Germline V CDR1 and CDR2: PRHDT, FYEKMQ (reference sequence). CDR3 length equals 13 residues. Trimming took off 5 bases at V and 5 bases at J, with 13 bases between the two ends.